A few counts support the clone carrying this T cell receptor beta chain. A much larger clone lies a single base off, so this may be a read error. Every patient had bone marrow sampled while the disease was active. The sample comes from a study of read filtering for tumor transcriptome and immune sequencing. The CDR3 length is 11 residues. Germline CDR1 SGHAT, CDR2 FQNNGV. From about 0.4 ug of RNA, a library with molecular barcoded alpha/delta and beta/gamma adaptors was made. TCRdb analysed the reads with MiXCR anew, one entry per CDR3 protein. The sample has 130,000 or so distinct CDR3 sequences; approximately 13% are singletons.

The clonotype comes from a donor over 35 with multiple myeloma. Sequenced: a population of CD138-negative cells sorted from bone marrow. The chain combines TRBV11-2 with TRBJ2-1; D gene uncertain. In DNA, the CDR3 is TGTGCCAGCGGCTTAGTTAGTGAGCAGTTCTTC. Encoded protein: CASGLVSEQFF.